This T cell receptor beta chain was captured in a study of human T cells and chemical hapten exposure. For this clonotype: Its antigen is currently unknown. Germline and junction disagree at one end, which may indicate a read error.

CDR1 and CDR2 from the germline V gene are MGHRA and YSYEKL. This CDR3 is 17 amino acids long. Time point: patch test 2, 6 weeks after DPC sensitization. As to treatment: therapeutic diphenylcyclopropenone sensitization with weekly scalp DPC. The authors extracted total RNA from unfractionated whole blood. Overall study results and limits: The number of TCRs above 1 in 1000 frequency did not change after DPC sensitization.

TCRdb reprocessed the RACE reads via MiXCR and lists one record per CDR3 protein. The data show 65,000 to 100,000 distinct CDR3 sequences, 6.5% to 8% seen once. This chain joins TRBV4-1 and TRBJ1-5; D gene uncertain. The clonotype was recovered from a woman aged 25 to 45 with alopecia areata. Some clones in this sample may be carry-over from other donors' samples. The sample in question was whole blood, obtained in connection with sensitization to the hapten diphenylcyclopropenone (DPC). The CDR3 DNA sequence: TGCGCCAGCAGGCAAGACCCGGACCCTCTTAGCAATCAGCCCCAGCATTTT. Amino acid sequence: CASRQDPDPLSNQPQHF.